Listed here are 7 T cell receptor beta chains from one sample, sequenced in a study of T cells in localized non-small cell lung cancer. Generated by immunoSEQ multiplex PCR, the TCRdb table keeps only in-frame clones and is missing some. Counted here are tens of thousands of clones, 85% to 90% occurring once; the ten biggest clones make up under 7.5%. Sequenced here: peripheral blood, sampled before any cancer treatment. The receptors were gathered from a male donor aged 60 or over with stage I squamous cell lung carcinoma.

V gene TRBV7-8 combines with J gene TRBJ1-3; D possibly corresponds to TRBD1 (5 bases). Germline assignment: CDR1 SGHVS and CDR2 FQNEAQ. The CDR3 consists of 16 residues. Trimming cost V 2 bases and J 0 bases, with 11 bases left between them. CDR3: CASSLNSQVSGNTIYF. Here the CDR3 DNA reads TGTGCCAGCAGCTTAAACTCACAGGTCTCTGGAAACACCATATATTTT. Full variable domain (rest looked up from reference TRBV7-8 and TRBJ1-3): GAGVSQSPRYKVAKRGQDVALRCDPISGHVSLFWYQQALGQGPEFLTYFQNEAQLDKSGLPSDRFFAERPEGSVSTLKIQRTQQEDSAVYLCASSLNSQVSGNTIYFGEGSWLTVV.

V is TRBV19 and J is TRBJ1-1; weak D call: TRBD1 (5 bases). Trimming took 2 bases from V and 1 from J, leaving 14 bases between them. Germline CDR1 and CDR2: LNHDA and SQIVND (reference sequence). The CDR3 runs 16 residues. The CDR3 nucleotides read TGTGCCAGTAGTATAAAGTCAGGGACGAAGAACACTGAAGCTTTCTTT. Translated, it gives CASSIKSGTKNTEAFF.

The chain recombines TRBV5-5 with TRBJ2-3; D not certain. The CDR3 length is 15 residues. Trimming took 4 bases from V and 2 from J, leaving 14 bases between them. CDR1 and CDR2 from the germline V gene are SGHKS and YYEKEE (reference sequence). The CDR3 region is CASSPGGANTDTQYF. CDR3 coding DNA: TGTGCCAGCAGCCCGGGCGGAGCTAACACAGATACGCAGTATTTT.

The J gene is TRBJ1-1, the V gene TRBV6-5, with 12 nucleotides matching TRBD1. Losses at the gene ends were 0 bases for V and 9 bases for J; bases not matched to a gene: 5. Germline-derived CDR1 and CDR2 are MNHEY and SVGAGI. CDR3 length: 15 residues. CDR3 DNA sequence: TGTGCCAGCAGTTACTCCTCGGGACAGGGGGCGAAAGCTTTCTTT. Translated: CASSYSSGQGAKAFF.

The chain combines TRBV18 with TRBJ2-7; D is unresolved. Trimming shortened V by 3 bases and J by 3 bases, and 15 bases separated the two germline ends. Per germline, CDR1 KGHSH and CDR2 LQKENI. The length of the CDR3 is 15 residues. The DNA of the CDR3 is TGTGCCAGCTCACCTAATAGCTACAGCTACTACGAGCAGTACTTC. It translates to CASSPNSYSYYEQYF.

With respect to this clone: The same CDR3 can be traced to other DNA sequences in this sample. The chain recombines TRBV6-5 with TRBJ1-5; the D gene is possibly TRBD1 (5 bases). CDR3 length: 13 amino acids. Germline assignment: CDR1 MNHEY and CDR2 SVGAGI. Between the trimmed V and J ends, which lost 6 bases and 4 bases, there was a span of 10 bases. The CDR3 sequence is CASRRDGNQPQHF. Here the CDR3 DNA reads TGTGCCAGCAGGAGGGACGGGAATCAGCCCCAGCATTTT.

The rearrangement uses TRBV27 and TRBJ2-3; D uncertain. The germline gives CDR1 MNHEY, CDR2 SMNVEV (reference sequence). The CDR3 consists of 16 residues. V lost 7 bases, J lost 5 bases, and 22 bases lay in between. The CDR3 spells CASTNPYHQRQDTQYF. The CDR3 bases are TGTGCCAGCACCAACCCTTACCACCAAAGGCAAGATACGCAGTATTTT.